The clone carrying this T cell receptor beta chain has more than one count but fewer than ten. This CDR3 comprises 15 residues. The ends were cut back, 6 bases at V and 5 bases at J, with 17 bases in the middle. CDR1 and CDR2 (germline): SGHRS, YFSETQ. This sample is drawn from a study of blood T cell repertoires in COVID-19. Repertoires were generated with immunoSEQ multiplex PCR, while TCRdb's copy carries only in-frame clones and drops some. Seen here are about 32,000 clones, around 85% observed once, and the top ten hold about 5.9%. The specimen was peripheral blood. The clonotype was recovered from a woman of 80 years or more with active or convalescent COVID-19. This chain links TRBV5-1 with TRBJ2-2; the D gene is possibly TRBD1 (5 bases). The CDR3 nucleotides read TGCGCCAGCACACAGTCGCAGGGTGGAACCGGGGAGCTGTTTTTT. This translates into CASTQSQGGTGELFF.